This is a list of T cell receptor beta chains from one sample in a study of Ad26.COV2.S vaccination and SARS-CoV-2 variants. TCRdb's copy holds only in-frame clones and misses some; the assay was immunoSEQ multiplex PCR. The data contain 200,000 to 250,000 clones, roughly 90% of them seen just once; the ten biggest clones take up about 11%. The source was peripheral blood, collected in a trial of Ad26.COV2.S vaccine versus placebo. These receptors all come from a person aged 18-65 years who received the Ad26.COV2.S COVID-19 vaccine or a placebo. CDR3s leave out the opening cysteine and the closing phenylalanine or tryptophan. Part of the rows lack a size; the others show once, few, many or a class for expanded clones.

>TRBV4-2|TRBJ1-2|.
ASSQDLTQGLNYGYT
>TRBV19|TRBJ1-5|.
ASSIVKGMISQPQH
>TRBV19|TRBJ2-6|.
ASSPDGSSGANVLT
>TRBV2|TRBJ2-5|.
ASSEAVYQETQY
>TRBV4-2|TRBJ2-5|.
ASSQGASGLAQETQY
>TRBV9|TRBJ2-2|.
ASSVKGTGSWTGELF
>TRBV19|TRBJ2-7|.
ASSRAGDPSYEQY
>TRBV28|TRBJ2-7|.
ASSFLTYEQY
>TRBV18|TRBJ1-6|once
ASSPLSGEGTFSPLH
>TRBV6-5|TRBJ1-5|.
ATLNSGEDLPQH
>TRBV7-8|TRBJ1-2|.
ASSSLGTGGNYGYT
>TRBV6-2/TRBV6-3|TRBJ2-3|.
ASSDTVDTQY
>TRBV11-2|TRBJ1-2|.
ASSLTGAGYT
>TRBV7-9|TRBJ2-7|.
ASSSTGQGYSLWGEQY
>TRBV15|TRBJ1-4|.
ATSRGPGANEKLF
>TRBV11-2|TRBJ2-3|.
ASSLGAGRGVSTDTQY
>TRBV7-3|TRBJ2-1|.
ASSSPSPGSEQF
>TRBV6-2/TRBV6-3|TRBJ2-5|.
ASSYSDSQETQY
>TRBV19|TRBJ1-2|.
ASRPRGDYGYT
>TRBV28|TRBJ1-5|.
ASSSLTGNHQPQH